This T cell receptor beta chain was sequenced during a study of PD-1 blockade in classical Hodgkin lymphoma. The V end was cut by 4 bases, the J end by 0 bases, with 17 bases between. The CDR3 spans 16 residues. Per the germline V gene, CDR1 is SGDLS and CDR2 is YYNGEE. Sequenced by immunoSEQ multiplex PCR; TCRdb stores in-frame clones only, minus some. Of about 13,000 clones detected, 80% appear once; the ten largest clones hold approximately 24%. In every patient, relapse followed autologous stem cell transplantation, while exposure to brentuximab vedotin differed. Best responses fell into complete response, partial response or progressive disease.

Sample: peripheral blood mononuclear cells (PBMCs), taken at baseline. The TCR originated in a human donor with classical Hodgkin lymphoma. The rearrangement links TRBV9 to TRBJ2-7; D is possibly TRBD1 (7 bases). CDR3 coding DNA: TGTGCCAGCAGCCCCCGCGGCGGGGACAGCTCCTACGAGCAGTACTTC. It yields the protein CASSPRGGDSSYEQYF.